These 6 T cell receptor beta chains came from one sample sequenced in a study of blood T cell repertoires in COVID-19 (dated by TCRdb to about 2020). Receptor libraries were prepared by the immunoSEQ multiplex PCR assay. TCRdb carries this immuneACCESS record with in-frame sequences only. Its versions omit some clonotypes, under half of them owing to an unresolved V gene in the studies checked, with the rest unexplained. The sample yields 61,000 or so clones; around 90% were counted once. The ten largest account for approximately 18% of the sample. Sample: peripheral blood. Receptor source: a woman of 80 years or more with active COVID-19.

The chain is built from TRBV5-1 and TRBJ2-2; 7 nucleotides match TRBD2. The CDR3 covers 16 residues. Germline CDR1 and CDR2: SGHRS and YFSETQ. The junction had 8 bases not matched to a gene; V was cut back by 1 base and J by 5 bases. The CDR3 region has the DNA TGCGCCAGCAGCTTGCGTTCGGCTAGCGGAACCGGGGAGCTGTTTTTT. It encodes CASSLRSASGTGELFF.

This chain joins TRBV29-1 and TRBJ2-1; D may be TRBD2 (7 bases). V was trimmed by 6 bases and J by 5 bases, leaving 23 bases between them. Germline lookup yields CDR1 SQVTM and CDR2 ANQGSEA. This CDR3 contains 16 residues. This CDR3 is CSVHTGGWRGDNEQFF. In DNA, the CDR3 is TGCAGCGTCCACACGGGGGGCTGGAGGGGGGACAATGAGCAGTTCTTC.

This chain uses TRBV19 with TRBJ2-2; TRBD1 matches 10 bases. This CDR3 has 15 residues. CDR1 and CDR2 from the germline V gene are LNHDA and SQIVND (reference sequence). V shed 8 bases, J shed 2 bases, and the junction held 5 bases outside the gene matches. The CDR3 nucleotides are TGTGCCAGTCGCCGGGACAGGGGTAACACCGGGGAGCTGTTTTTT. It is translated as CASRRDRGNTGELFF.

The V and J genes are TRBV2 and TRBJ1-1, with 8 bases matching TRBD1. The trim removed 7 bases at V and 4 bases at J, leaving 5 bases unmatched. Germline V CDR1 and CDR2: SNHLY, FYNNEI. The CDR3 loop spans 13 amino acids. CDR3 nucleotides: TGTGCCAGCACTCTTGACAGGGGCACTGAAGCTTTCTTT. Its protein is CASTLDRGTEAFF.

The chain has TRBV4-1 and TRBJ1-6; TRBD1 agrees at 7 bases. V shed 2 bases and J 9 bases; nucleotides not matched to a gene: 10. This CDR3 contains 16 residues. Germline CDR1 is MGHRA and CDR2 is YSYEKL. The DNA of the CDR3 is TGCGCCAGCAGCCAACCCAGACAGGGACAGCGTTCACCCCTCCACTTT. Protein: CASSQPRQGQRSPLHF.

The chain has TRBV5-1 and TRBJ2-3; no clear D gene. The CDR3 totals 13 residues. Trimming pared 3 bases from V and 1 base from J, leaving 6 bases between. In germline, CDR1 is SGHRS, CDR2 YFSETQ. The CDR3 region has the DNA TGCGCCAGCAGCTATACGGGCACAGATACGCAGTATTTT. It translates to CASSYTGTDTQYF.